A single sample is the source of the 19 T cell receptor beta chains below, sequenced in a study of cytomegalovirus exposure and HLA in healthy donors. PCR involved 60 Vbeta and 13 Jbeta primers. The protocol was immunoSEQ multiplex PCR, while the TCRdb copy is restricted to in-frame clones and leaves out a portion. The table shows approximately 240,000 clones, with around 89% occurring only once. The sequencing sample was made of PBMCs. All receptors come from a woman aged 18-29 years in good health and CMV-seronegative.

The chain joins TRBV30 to TRBJ1-4, with 9 bases that match TRBD1. CDR1 GTSNPN and CDR2 SVGIG come from the germline V gene (reference sequence). V lost 0 bases to trimming and J lost 4 bases; unmatched junction nucleotides: 3. The CDR3 covers 15 residues. DNA of the CDR3: TGTGCCTGGAGTGTTGGGGACAGGGATAATGAAAAACTGTTTTTT. Its protein is CAWSVGDRDNEKLFF.

The chain links TRBV5-1 to TRBJ1-2; no reliable D call. CDR3 length equals 13 residues. V was cut by 0 bases and J by 3 bases, with 6 bases left in between. Germline assignment: CDR1 SGHRS and CDR2 YFSETQ. The CDR3 reads CASSLESDYGYTF. Written as DNA, the CDR3 is TGCGCCAGCAGCTTGGAGTCAGACTATGGCTACACCTTC.

Worth noting for this clone: One junction end disagrees with the germline gene, perhaps due to a read error. The chain links TRBV5-6 to TRBJ2-7; TRBD1 matches 10 bases. CDR1 is SGHDT, CDR2 YYEEEE, per germline. This CDR3 has 15 amino acids. In DNA form, the CDR3 reads TGTGTCAGCAGCTTCGACCGGGACAGGGGCTACGAGCAGTACTTC. Protein sequence: CVSSFDRDRGYEQYF.

The V gene is TRBV6-6, the J gene TRBJ1-1; a weak D match, TRBD1 (6 bases). The ends were cut back, 6 bases at V and 7 bases at J, with 18 bases in the middle. The germline V gene has CDR1 MNHNY and CDR2 SVGAGI (reference sequence). The CDR3 is 14 amino acids. As DNA, the CDR3 is TGTGCCAGCAGCACCCTTGACAGGTCACTTGAAGCTTTCTTT. Residues: CASSTLDRSLEAFF.

The rearrangement uses TRBV7-2 and TRBJ1-2; no reliable D call. The CDR3 is 17 residues long. Trimming left V 1 base short and J 2 bases short, with 17 bases between. The germline V gene has CDR1 SGHTA and CDR2 FQGNSA. The CDR3 sequence is CASSLVHSKATNYGYTF. In nucleotides, the CDR3 is TGTGCCAGCAGCTTAGTTCACAGCAAAGCAACAAACTATGGCTACACCTTC.

This chain uses TRBV7-3 with TRBJ2-2, with 11 bases matching TRBD2. With 5 bases clipped from V and 2 bases from J, the junction kept 7 bases outside the gene matches. CDR1 and CDR2 (germline): SGHTA, FQGTGA. The CDR3 runs to 17 residues. In DNA, the CDR3 is TGTGCCAGCAGCCCGCACCGACTAGCGGGAAACACCGGGGAGCTGTTTTTT. Its protein is CASSPHRLAGNTGELFF.

This rearrangement joins TRBV2 to TRBJ2-5; 9 nucleotides align to TRBD2. Losses at the gene ends were 6 bases for V and 13 bases for J; bases not matched to a gene: 6. The CDR3 runs 11 residues. From germline, CDR1 is SNHLY and CDR2 FYNNEI. The CDR3 protein is CASRMGLAPYF. The CDR3 DNA reads as TGTGCCAGCAGGATGGGACTAGCCCCGTACTTC.

The CDR3 DNA follows: TGTGCCAGCAGTCCAGGGGTAGGGCAGTTCTCCTACGAGCAGTACTTC. It yields the protein CASSPGVGQFSYEQYF. This chain joins TRBV2 and TRBJ2-7; weak D call: TRBD1 (6 bases). The CDR3 runs 16 residues. V was clipped by 5 bases and J by 0 bases, with 17 bases between them. Germline CDR1 SNHLY, CDR2 FYNNEI.

Only one count was recorded for this clone. This chain uses TRBV18 with TRBJ1-1; maybe TRBD1 (5 bases). Trimming removed 0 bases at V and 6 bases at J, with 11 bases between. This CDR3 spans 14 amino acids. Germline-derived CDR1 and CDR2 are KGHSH and LQKENI. The CDR3 region has the DNA TGTGCCAGCTCACCACCCACGGGGGGGTCTGAAGCTTTCTTT. Translated, it gives CASSPPTGGSEAFF.

The rearrangement joins TRBV18 to TRBJ1-1, with D hard to call. Trimming pared 6 bases from V and 6 bases from J, leaving 14 bases between. This CDR3 has 13 residues. The V gene's germline CDR1 is KGHSH and CDR2 LQKENI. CDR3 loop: CASSISIAAEAFF. The CDR3 region has the DNA TGTGCCAGCTCCATTAGTATAGCCGCTGAAGCTTTCTTT.

On this clone itself: Different DNA sequences within this sample yield the same CDR3. The V call is TRBV6-5, the J call TRBJ2-1; D is perhaps TRBD1 (6 bases). The length of the CDR3 is 12 residues. The V gene's germline CDR1 is MNHEY and CDR2 SVGAGI. The V gene lost 4 bases and the J gene lost 7 bases, with 8 bases spanning the gap. CDR3 nucleotides: TGTGCCAGCAGTTTCAGGGGTAATGAGCAGTTCTTC. Encoded protein: CASSFRGNEQFF.

This chain connects TRBV9 to TRBJ2-1; 7 nucleotides match TRBD2. V trimming: 3 bases; J trimming: 0 bases; junction bases outside the gene matches: 6. The CDR3 sequence is 16 residues long. The germline V gene has CDR1 SGDLS and CDR2 YYNGEE. The CDR3 nucleotides are TGTGCCAGCAGCGCTCCAAGCGGGGCCTCCTACAATGAGCAGTTCTTC. Its translation is CASSAPSGASYNEQFF. Combining the CDR3 with reference TRBV9 and TRBJ2-1 gives the whole variable domain DSGVTQTPKHLITATGQRVTLRCSPRSGDLSVYWYQQSLDQGLQFLIQYYNGEERAKGNILERFSAQQFPDLHSELNLSSLELGDSALYFCASSAPSGASYNEQFFGPGTRLTVL.

This chain connects TRBV29-1 to TRBJ1-5, with D tentatively TRBD1 (6 bases). Germline CDR1 SQVTM, CDR2 ANQGSEA. The CDR3 covers 13 residues. Trimming left V 6 bases short and J 5 bases short, with 14 bases between. CDR3 nucleotides: TGCAGCGTGGACTCACAGGGAGATCAGCCCCAGCATTTT. It specifies CSVDSQGDQPQHF.

V and J are TRBV11-3 and TRBJ1-6, with D maybe TRBD1 (6 bases). Trimming removed 5 bases from V and 7 bases from J, with 27 bases in between. This CDR3 comprises 19 residues. Germline V gene data show CDR1 as SGHNT and CDR2 as YENEEA. The CDR3 DNA is TGTGCCAGCAGCCCAAAGGGGGTATGGGGGACCCATAAGAATTCACCCCTCCACTTT. Translated, it gives CASSPKGVWGTHKNSPLHF.

The chain couples TRBV15 to TRBJ1-2, with TRBD1 as a possible D gene (5 bases). In germline, CDR1 is LNHNV, CDR2 YYDKDF (reference sequence). The CDR3 loop spans 14 amino acids. V shed 1 base and J shed 8 bases, with 14 bases lying between them. The DNA for the CDR3 is TGTGCCACCAGCAGAGGGAGGGCTGAGGGGGGCTACACCTTC. It encodes CATSRGRAEGGYTF.

CDR3 coding DNA: TGTGCCAGCACCTCGTTCGAGGGTTATCAGCCCCAGCATTTT. Residues: CASTSFEGYQPQHF. V usage is TRBV5-6 and J usage is TRBJ1-5; D ambiguous. V was clipped by 6 bases and J by 5 bases, with 15 bases between them. The germline CDR1 and CDR2 sequences are SGHDT and YYEEEE. The CDR3 loop spans 14 amino acids.

This clone occurred once. V is TRBV15 and J is TRBJ1-5; TRBD1 agrees at 9 bases. V lost 4 bases, J lost 6 bases, and 7 bases stayed unmatched. The CDR3 runs 15 residues. Germline-derived CDR1 and CDR2 are LNHNV and YYDKDF (reference sequence). DNA for the CDR3: TGTGCCACCAGCACCGACAGGGGGAAGAGTCAGCCCCAGCATTTT. This codes for CATSTDRGKSQPQHF.

V and J are TRBV15 and TRBJ1-4, with a weak D call TRBD1 (5 bases). The germline V and J ends were trimmed by 0 bases and 4 bases, with 9 bases remaining between them. The CDR3 totals 15 residues. From germline, CDR1 is LNHNV and CDR2 YYDKDF (reference sequence). The CDR3 nucleotides read TGTGCCACCAGCAGAGATCAGGGATTTAATGAAAAACTGTTTTTT. Translating it yields CATSRDQGFNEKLFF.

The chain carries TRBV9 and TRBJ1-3; perhaps TRBD1 as D (6 bases). The V and J ends lost 0 bases and 0 bases respectively, with 13 bases between them. The germline V gene has CDR1 SGDLS and CDR2 YYNGEE. CDR3 length: 17 residues. The CDR3, as DNA: TGTGCCAGCAGCGTAGCTGCCCAGGGGAACTCTGGAAACACCATATATTTT. The encoded protein is CASSVAAQGNSGNTIYF.